This T cell receptor beta chain stems from a study of cytomegalovirus exposure and HLA in healthy donors. Study outcomes and limitations: In a later analysis, first-cohort TCR clusters were found to tend to co-occur in the 95 to 150 validation repertoires.

This table comes from immunoSEQ multiplex PCR, and its TCRdb copy is limited to in-frame clones, with some not included. Here the sample spans roughly 84,000 clones, approximately 90% being singletons. V lost 3 bases to trimming and J lost 5 bases; unmatched junction nucleotides: 4. Looked up from germline, CDR1 is SGHNT and CDR2 is YYREEE (reference sequence). The CDR3 has 14 amino acids. About this clone: The antigen remains undetermined.

The TCR sequence derives from a man aged 25 to 40 in good health and CMV-seronegative. Sequenced input: PBMCs. This chain joins TRBV5-4 and TRBJ2-2; the match to TRBD1 covers 7 bases. The CDR3 DNA follows: TGTGCCAGCAGCTGGGACAGTTCTACCGGGGAGCTGTTTTTT. Translation: CASSWDSSTGELFF.